This TCR beta chain was retrieved from a study of blood T cell repertoires in COVID-19. Some clones are missing from TCRdb's copy, which holds only in-frame ones; the method was immunoSEQ multiplex PCR. The sample contains about 250,000 clones, 84% of which appear only once. This CDR3 is 11 amino acids long. The germline V gene has CDR1 DFQATT and CDR2 SNEGSKA (reference sequence). Trimming removed 4 bases at V and 5 bases at J, with 6 bases between. The gene calls are TRBV20-1 and TRBJ1-3; D is uncertain. Sequences were obtained from peripheral blood. The receptor was derived from a woman between 40 and 50 years old who had recovered from COVID-19. The CDR3, as DNA: TGCAGTGCTACTGTTAGAAACACCATATATTTT. It is translated as CSATVRNTIYF.